This is a list of T cell receptor beta chains from one sample in a study of PD-L1 blockade in urothelial cancer. The table came from immunoSEQ multiplex PCR; TCRdb's copy has only in-frame clones and leaves some out. Counted here are over 75,000 clones, 89% occurring once; the ten biggest clones make up over 0.95%. This material consisted of PBMCs, taken around atezolizumab (anti-PD-L1) treatment. The receptors were sampled from a woman of 80 years or more with urothelial cancer. Both conserved end residues are trimmed from each CDR3.

j_call v_call cdr3_aa
TRBJ1-2 TRBV5-1 ASSSGQTYGYT
TRBJ1-1 TRBV19 ASSIARTGLDMNTEAF
TRBJ2-3 TRBV9 ASSAGPSGGDTQY
TRBJ2-3 TRBV7-3 ASSLGLSGDTQY
TRBJ2-5 TRBV6-1 ASSSVSVGQTQY
TRBJ2-2 TRBV19 ASRLAGNTGELF
TRBJ2-3 TRBV5-1 ASSSDSTDTQY
TRBJ2-1 TRBV14 ASSRPRREASYNEQF
TRBJ1-3 TRBV30 AWSPRTGVGNTIY
TRBJ2-2 TRBV5-6 ASSPGLAGTGELF
TRBJ2-3 TRBV9 ASSVTSSGRAGDTQY
TRBJ1-1 TRBV6-1 ASSVGGAHTEAF
TRBJ2-7 TRBV27 ASSFKEGWQGSYEQY
TRBJ2-5 TRBV7-9 ASREAGMEETQY
TRBJ1-2 TRBV19 ASTTRGSLRANYGYT
TRBJ2-1 TRBV5-1 ASSLLAGSSNEQF
TRBJ1-1 TRBV4-1 ASSQETGSGTEAF
TRBJ2-3 TRBV5-1 ASSSHGLGTDTQY
TRBJ1-5 TRBV28 ASGFRDRAINQPQH
TRBJ2-1 TRBV5-1 ASRPDSLSYNEQF
TRBJ1-2 TRBV28 ASSWSQAASYGYT
TRBJ2-1 TRBV6-6 ASSRPVAGGLNEQF
TRBJ2-7 TRBV28 ASRDRGARFEQY
TRBJ2-1 TRBV11-3 ASSRTSGENEQF
TRBJ2-1 TRBV5-6 ASSLYAGQGGYEQF
TRBJ2-7 TRBV2 ASRESGDPYEQY
TRBJ2-7 TRBV6-1 ASSEQAYEQY
TRBJ2-1 TRBV28 ASHTSGASYNEQF
TRBJ1-1 TRBV28 ASSLSAGGRYTEAF
TRBJ2-3 TRBV7-2 ASSLTRTRRTDTQY
TRBJ2-3 TRBV29-1 SVASTTSTDTQY
TRBJ2-3 TRBV28 ASSGTSVPDTQY
TRBJ1-4 TRBV19 ASSITIPGHEKLF
TRBJ1-1 TRBV27 ASSLGQGRYTEAF
TRBJ2-7 TRBV29-1 SVSTSGSSYEQY
TRBJ2-6 TRBV6-1 ASSEYLLGRGVIGVGANVLT
TRBJ2-7 TRBV19 ASSATSGSGYEQY
TRBJ2-1 TRBV9 ASNPGTPPPYNEQF
TRBJ1-4 TRBV10-1 ASSESSRTGEKLF
TRBJ2-5 TRBV27 ASRTGTGGWETQY
TRBJ2-5 TRBV11-2 ASSTSGGGGAVTQY
TRBJ2-2 TRBV9 ASSVLGAMIGELF
TRBJ1-1 TRBV23-1 ASSRILEPEAF
TRBJ1-2 TRBV19 ASSNGQERYGYT
TRBJ2-5 TRBV6-5 ASRTGSETQY